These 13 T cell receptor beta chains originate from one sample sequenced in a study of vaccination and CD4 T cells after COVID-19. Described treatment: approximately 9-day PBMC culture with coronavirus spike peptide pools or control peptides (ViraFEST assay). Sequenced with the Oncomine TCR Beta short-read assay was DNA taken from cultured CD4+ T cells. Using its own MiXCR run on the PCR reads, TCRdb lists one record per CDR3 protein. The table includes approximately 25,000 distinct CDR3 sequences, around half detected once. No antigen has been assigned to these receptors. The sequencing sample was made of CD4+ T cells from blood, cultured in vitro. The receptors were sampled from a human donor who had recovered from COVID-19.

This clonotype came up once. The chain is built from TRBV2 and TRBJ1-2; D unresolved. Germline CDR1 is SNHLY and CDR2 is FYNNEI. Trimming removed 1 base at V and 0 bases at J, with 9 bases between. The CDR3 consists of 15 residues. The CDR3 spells CASSEGVGTNYGYTF. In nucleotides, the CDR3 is TGTGCCAGCAGTGAAGGAGTCGGTACTAACTATGGCTACACCTTC.

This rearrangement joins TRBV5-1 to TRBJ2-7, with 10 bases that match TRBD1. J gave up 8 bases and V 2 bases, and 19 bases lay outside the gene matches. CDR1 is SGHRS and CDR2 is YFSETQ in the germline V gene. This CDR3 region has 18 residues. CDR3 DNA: TGCGCCAGCAGCTTAGCCGGGACAGGGGATAATGGTGGTCAAAAGCAGTACTTC. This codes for CASSLAGTGDNGGQKQYF.

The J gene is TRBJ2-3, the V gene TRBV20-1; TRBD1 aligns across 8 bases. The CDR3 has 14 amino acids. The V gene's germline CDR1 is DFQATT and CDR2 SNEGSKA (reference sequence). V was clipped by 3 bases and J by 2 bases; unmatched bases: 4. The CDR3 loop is CSASRGRSTDTQYF. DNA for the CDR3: TGCAGTGCTAGCAGGGGGCGATCCACAGATACGCAGTATTTT.

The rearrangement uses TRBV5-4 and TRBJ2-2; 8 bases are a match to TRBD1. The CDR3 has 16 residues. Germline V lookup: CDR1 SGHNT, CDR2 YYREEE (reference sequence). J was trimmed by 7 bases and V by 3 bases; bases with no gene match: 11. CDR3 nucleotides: TGTGCCAGCAGCTCCCTGGCCGGACAGGGAAGCGGGGAGCTGTTTTTT. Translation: CASSSLAGQGSGELFF.

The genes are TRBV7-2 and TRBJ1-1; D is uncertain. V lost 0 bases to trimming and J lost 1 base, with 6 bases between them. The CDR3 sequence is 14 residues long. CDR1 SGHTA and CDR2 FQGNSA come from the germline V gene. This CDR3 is CASSLASTNTEAFF. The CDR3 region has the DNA TGTGCCAGCAGCTTAGCCAGCACGAACACTGAAGCTTTCTTT.

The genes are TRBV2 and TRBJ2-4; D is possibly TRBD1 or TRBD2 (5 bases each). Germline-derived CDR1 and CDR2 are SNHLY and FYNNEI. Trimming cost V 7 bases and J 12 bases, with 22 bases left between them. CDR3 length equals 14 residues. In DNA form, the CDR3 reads TGTGCCAGCACCAAATTAACTAGAGGGGAACCTCAGTACTTC. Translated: CASTKLTRGEPQYF. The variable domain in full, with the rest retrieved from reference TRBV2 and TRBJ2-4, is EPEVTQTPSHQVTQMGQEVILRCVPISNHLYFYWYRQILGQKVEFLVSFYNNEISEKSEIFDDQFSVERPDGSNFTLKIRSTKLEDSAMYFCASTKLTRGEPQYFGAGTRLSVL.

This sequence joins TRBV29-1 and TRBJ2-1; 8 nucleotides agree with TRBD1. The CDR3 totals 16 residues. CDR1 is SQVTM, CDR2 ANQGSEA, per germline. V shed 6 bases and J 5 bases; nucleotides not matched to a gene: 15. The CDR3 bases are TGCAGCGTACGGGGCGGGACAGGACTGGGGGACAATGAGCAGTTCTTC. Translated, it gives CSVRGGTGLGDNEQFF.

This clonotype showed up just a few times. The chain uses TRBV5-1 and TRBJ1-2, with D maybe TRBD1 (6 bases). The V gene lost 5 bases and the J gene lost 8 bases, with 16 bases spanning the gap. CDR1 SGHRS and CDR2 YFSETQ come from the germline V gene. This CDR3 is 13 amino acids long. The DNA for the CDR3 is TGCGCCAGCAGAGAGACAGGCCCACTGGGCTACACCTTC. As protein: CASRETGPLGYTF.

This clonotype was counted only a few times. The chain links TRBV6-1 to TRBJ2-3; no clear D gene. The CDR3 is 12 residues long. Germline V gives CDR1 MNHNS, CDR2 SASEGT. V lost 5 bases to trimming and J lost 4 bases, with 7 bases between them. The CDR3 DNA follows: TGTGCCAGCAGTCGTCCTCCAGATACGCAGTATTTT. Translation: CASSRPPDTQYF.

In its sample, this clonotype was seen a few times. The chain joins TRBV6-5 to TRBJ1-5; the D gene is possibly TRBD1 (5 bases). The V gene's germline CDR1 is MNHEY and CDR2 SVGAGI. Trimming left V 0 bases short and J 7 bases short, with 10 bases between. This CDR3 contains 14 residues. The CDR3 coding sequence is TGTGCCAGCAGTTACTCGGGGGGAGGCCAGCCCCAGCATTTT. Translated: CASSYSGGGQPQHF.

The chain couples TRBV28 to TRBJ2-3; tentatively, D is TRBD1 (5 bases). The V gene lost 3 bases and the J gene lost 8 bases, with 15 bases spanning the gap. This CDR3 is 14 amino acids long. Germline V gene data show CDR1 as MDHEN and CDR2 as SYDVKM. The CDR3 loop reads CASSLQGLIGTQYF. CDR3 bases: TGTGCCAGCAGTTTGCAGGGATTGATAGGTACGCAGTATTTT.

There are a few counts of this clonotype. The chain's CDR3 is CASKGDGRTDTQYF. CDR3 nucleotide sequence: TGTGCGTCGAAAGGAGACGGGAGAACAGATACGCAGTATTTT. V and J are TRBV6-1 and TRBJ2-3, with D perhaps matching TRBD2 (6 bases). The CDR3 sequence is 14 residues long. Per germline, CDR1 MNHNS and CDR2 SASEGT.

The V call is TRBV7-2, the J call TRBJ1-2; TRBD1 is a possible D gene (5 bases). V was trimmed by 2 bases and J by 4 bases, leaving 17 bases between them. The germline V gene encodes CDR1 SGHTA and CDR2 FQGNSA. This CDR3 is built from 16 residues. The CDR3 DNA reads TGTGCCAGCAGCTTATATTTGCTCGAGGGGAGCTATGGCTACACCTTC. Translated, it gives CASSLYLLEGSYGYTF.